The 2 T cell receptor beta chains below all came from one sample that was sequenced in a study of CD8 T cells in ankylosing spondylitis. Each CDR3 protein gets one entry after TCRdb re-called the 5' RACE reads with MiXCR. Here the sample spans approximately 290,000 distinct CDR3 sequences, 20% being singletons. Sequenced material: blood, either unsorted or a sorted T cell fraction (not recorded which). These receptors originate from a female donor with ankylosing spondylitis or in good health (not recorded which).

The CDR3: CASSAAGGGYLAKNIQYF. Written as DNA, the CDR3 is TGTGCCAGCAGCGCCGCCGGGGGAGGGTACCTAGCCAAAAACATTCAGTACTTC. The V gene is TRBV9, the J gene TRBJ2-4, with TRBD2 matching 7 bases. V dropped 3 bases and J dropped 0; count of bases not matched to a gene: 12. Germline-derived CDR1 and CDR2 are SGDLS and YYNGEE. The CDR3 is made up of 18 amino acids.

CDR3 residues: CASSNGQNTEAFF. The CDR3 coding sequence is TGTGCCAGCAGTAATGGACAGAACACTGAAGCTTTCTTT. This chain joins TRBV12-3 or TRBV12-4 and TRBJ1-1, with D maybe TRBD1 (5 bases). V lost 5 bases and J 1 base, leaving 8 bases between the germline ends. This CDR3 has 13 amino acids.